Presented here are 20 T cell receptor beta chains from one specimen sequenced in a study of cytomegalovirus exposure and HLA in healthy donors. PCR amplification relied on 60 Vbeta primers (plus 13 Jbeta primers). Only in-frame clones appear in the TCRdb table, and some are missing; sequencing was by immunoSEQ multiplex PCR. The data show a few hundred thousand clones, 80% to 95% seen once. Material for sequencing was PBMCs. These receptors originate from a girl between 2 and 10 years old in good health and CMV-seronegative.

The CDR3 DNA is TGTGCCTGGAGTCACGGGGAGGGGGAAGATACGCAGTATTTT. This sequence encodes CAWSHGEGEDTQYF. V is TRBV30 and J is TRBJ2-3, with D maybe TRBD2 (7 bases). This CDR3 region has 14 residues. In germline, CDR1 is GTSNPN, CDR2 SVGIG (reference sequence). The ends were cut back, 2 bases at V and 5 bases at J, with 14 bases in the middle.

This chain joins TRBV9 and TRBJ1-5; 7 bases are a match to TRBD1. The CDR3 extends over 15 amino acids. Per germline, CDR1 SGDLS and CDR2 YYNGEE. The V gene end was trimmed by 4 bases and the J gene end by 3 bases; junction bases not matched to a gene: 7. CDR3 DNA sequence: TGTGCCAGCAGCCCCTCGACAGGGAACAATCAGCCCCAGCATTTT. Protein sequence: CASSPSTGNNQPQHF.

V usage is TRBV5-1 and J usage is TRBJ2-1; 10 bases match TRBD2. There are 15 residues in the CDR3. CDR1 and CDR2 (germline): SGHRS, YFSETQ. V trimming: 3 bases; J trimming: 4 bases; junction bases outside the gene matches: 4. CDR3 sequence reads: CASSSGLAVYNEQFF. The CDR3 DNA follows: TGCGCCAGCAGCTCCGGACTAGCGGTTTACAATGAGCAGTTCTTC. The complete variable domain, with remaining parts taken from reference TRBV5-1 and TRBJ2-1, reads KAGVTQTPRYLIKTRGQQVTLSCSPISGHRSVSWYQQTPGQGLQFLFEYFSETQRNKGNFPGRFSGRQFSNSRSEMNVSTLELGDSALYLCASSSGLAVYNEQFFGPGTRLTVL.

The chain links TRBV6-1 to TRBJ2-1; TRBD1 aligns across 9 bases. Germline lookup yields CDR1 MNHNS and CDR2 SASEGT. With 6 bases clipped from V and 3 bases from J, the junction kept 3 bases outside the gene matches. The CDR3 extends over 14 amino acids. The DNA of the CDR3 is TGTGCCAGCAGGGAGACAGGGGGCTACAATGAGCAGTTCTTC. Protein sequence: CASRETGGYNEQFF.

The chain links TRBV7-8 to TRBJ2-4; 7 bases are a match to TRBD1. V lost 6 bases to trimming and J lost 8 bases; unmatched junction nucleotides: 19. Germline V CDR1 and CDR2: SGHVS, FQNEAQ. The CDR3 covers 17 residues. CDR3 residues: CASSHQVVQGSGDIQYF. CDR3 in DNA: TGTGCCAGCAGTCACCAGGTGGTACAGGGGAGTGGGGACATTCAGTACTTC.

The gene calls are TRBV10-3 and TRBJ2-7, with 8 bases aligning to TRBD1. The trim removed 2 bases at V and 5 bases at J, leaving 5 bases unmatched. Germline V gene lookup returns CDR1 ENHRY and CDR2 SYGVKD. CDR3 length: 14 amino acids. The CDR3 sequence: CAISEDRGYDEQYF. The CDR3 region has the DNA TGTGCCATCAGTGAGGACAGGGGATACGACGAGCAGTACTTC.

V gene TRBV5-8 combines with J gene TRBJ1-1, with D perhaps matching TRBD1 (6 bases). In germline, CDR1 is SGHTS, CDR2 YDEGEE. The V end was cut by 6 bases, the J end by 1 base, with 10 bases between. The CDR3 contains 13 residues. The DNA for the CDR3 is TGTGCCAGCATCCGACAGGCGAACACTGAAGCTTTCTTT. Translated: CASIRQANTEAFF. Filled out from reference TRBV5-8 and TRBJ1-1, the complete variable domain reads EAGVTQSPTHLIKTRGQQATLRCSPISGHTSVYWYQQALGLGLQFLLWYDEGEERNRGNFPPRFSGRQFPNYSSELNVNALELEDSALYLCASIRQANTEAFFGQGTRLTVV.

The chain uses TRBV5-1 and TRBJ2-7; 7 bases agree with TRBD2. CDR1 SGHRS and CDR2 YFSETQ come from the germline V gene. This CDR3 has 14 residues. Trimming removed 5 bases from V and 0 bases from J; junction bases left unmatched: 5. CDR3 DNA: TGCGCCAGCAGGACGGGGGGTAGCTCCTACGAGCAGTACTTC. It specifies CASRTGGSSYEQYF.

The gene calls are TRBV5-1 and TRBJ1-1; 11 nucleotides line up with TRBD1. The CDR3 is made up of 14 amino acids. Trimming at V came to 4 bases and at J to 5 bases, leaving 4 bases not matched to a gene. Germline V gene data show CDR1 as SGHRS and CDR2 as YFSETQ. CDR3 sequence reads: CASSHGQGATEAFF. Written as DNA, the CDR3 is TGCGCCAGCAGCCACGGACAGGGGGCGACTGAAGCTTTCTTT.

The rearrangement joins TRBV27 to TRBJ2-3; D is perhaps TRBD2 (5 bases). The germline gives CDR1 MNHEY, CDR2 SMNVEV (reference sequence). V was pared by 3 bases and J by 0 bases, with 19 bases between. This CDR3 has 18 residues. CDR3 loop: CASSFDPLGVLSTDTQYF. CDR3 nucleotide sequence: TGTGCCAGCAGTTTTGATCCCCTCGGGGTCCTTAGCACAGATACGCAGTATTTT.

This chain links TRBV9 with TRBJ2-1, with TRBD2 matching over 8 bases. Germline V gene sequence: CDR1 SGDLS, CDR2 YYNGEE. The CDR3 totals 13 residues. V was clipped by 3 bases and J by 4 bases; unmatched bases: 0. CDR3 coding DNA: TGTGCCAGCAGCGGACTAGCGTACAATGAGCAGTTCTTC. Protein product: CASSGLAYNEQFF.

The J gene is TRBJ2-7, the V gene TRBV19, with 9 bases fitting TRBD1. Germline loops: CDR1 LNHDA, CDR2 SQIVND (reference sequence). This CDR3 has 15 amino acids. V lost 5 bases to trimming and J lost 0 bases; unmatched junction nucleotides: 5. The DNA of the CDR3 is TGTGCCAGTAGTGCGGGACAGGGAGGCTCCTACGAGCAGTACTTC. It codes for CASSAGQGGSYEQYF.

The genes are TRBV29-1 and TRBJ2-1; maybe TRBD2 (5 bases). Trimming cost V 4 bases and J 2 bases, with 12 bases left between them. The CDR3 extends over 14 amino acids. Germline V CDR1 and CDR2: SQVTM, ANQGSEA. The CDR3 sequence is CSVVGSATYNEQFF. The DNA of the CDR3 is TGCAGCGTTGTAGGGAGTGCAACCTACAATGAGCAGTTCTTC.

The chain recombines TRBV6-1 with TRBJ2-7; a weak D match, TRBD1 (6 bases). The germline V gene encodes CDR1 MNHNS and CDR2 SASEGT. V was shortened by 9 bases and J by 7 bases, with 10 bases between the two germline ends. This CDR3 region has 10 residues. The CDR3 DNA follows: TGTGCCAGTGAGAGGGGGGAGCAGTACTTC. This gives the protein CASERGEQYF.

This clone was detected only a few times. The rearrangement links TRBV7-2 to TRBJ2-7, with a possible D match to TRBD1 (6 bases). Germline CDR1 and CDR2: SGHTA and FQGNSA. The germline V and J ends were trimmed by 5 bases and 3 bases, with 17 bases remaining between them. The CDR3 loop spans 15 amino acids. CDR3 bases: TGTGCCAGCAGCCTGGGCAGGGGCAACATCTACGAGCAGTACTTC. Translation gives CASSLGRGNIYEQYF.

The chain employs TRBV4-1 and TRBJ2-3, with D possibly being TRBD1 (6 bases). The CDR3 has 16 amino acids. Trimming cost V 2 bases and J 2 bases, with 14 bases left between them. CDR1 is MGHRA, CDR2 YSYEKL, per germline. In DNA, the CDR3 is TGCGCCAGCAGCCAAACAGGGACCACATACACAGATACGCAGTATTTT. Translating gives CASSQTGTTYTDTQYF.

The chain couples TRBV6-5 to TRBJ2-7; TRBD1 aligns across 12 bases. Germline V gives CDR1 MNHEY, CDR2 SVGAGI. CDR3 length: 16 residues. With 2 bases clipped from V and 2 bases from J, the junction kept 4 bases outside the gene matches. DNA for the CDR3: TGTGCCAGCAGTTACGTCGGGACAGGGGGCACCTACGAGCAGTACTTC. It encodes CASSYVGTGGTYEQYF.

The chain recombines TRBV29-1 with TRBJ2-7; 10 bases match TRBD1. CDR1 and CDR2 from the germline V gene are SQVTM and ANQGSEA. The CDR3 length is 18 residues. J was trimmed by 2 bases and V by 3 bases; bases with no gene match: 16. CDR3 nucleotides: TGCAGCGTTGAGATGGGGATACCGGGACAGGGGTGGACCTACGAGCAGTACTTC. It codes for CSVEMGIPGQGWTYEQYF.

The chain is built from TRBV6-5 and TRBJ2-7, with 12 bases aligning to TRBD2. The CDR3 length is 16 residues. V was clipped by 0 bases and J by 7 bases; unmatched bases: 7. From germline, CDR1 is MNHEY and CDR2 SVGAGI. CDR3 amino acids: CASSYSRLAGGWEQYF. The CDR3 DNA sequence: TGTGCCAGCAGTTACTCGCGGCTAGCGGGAGGGTGGGAGCAGTACTTC.

The chain links TRBV27 to TRBJ2-3; 8 bases match TRBD2. Germline CDR1 MNHEY, CDR2 SMNVEV (reference sequence). The ends lost 4 bases at V and 6 bases at J; junction bases unmatched: 6. The CDR3 runs 14 residues. The CDR3 reads CASSSAGVDDTQYF. CDR3 sequence (DNA): TGTGCCAGCAGTTCAGCGGGAGTAGACGATACGCAGTATTTT.